This is a list of T cell receptor beta chains from one sample in a study of beta chain features in type 1 diabetes. Sequenced by immunoSEQ multiplex PCR; TCRdb stores in-frame clones only, minus some. This sample has 310,000 or so clones, with roughly 9.6% found just once. Sequenced: naive CD4+ T cells from blood. These receptors all stem from a woman in her 30s in good health. Both conserved end residues are part of each CDR3. The D gene is left open where the match is weak. The size entry is marked missing in some rows and otherwise reads once, few, many or a size class.

>.|TRBJ1-4|TRBV30|.
TGTGCCTGGAGGACCCAGGGGATGGCTAATGAAAAACTGTTTTTT
CAWRTQGMANEKLFF
>TRBD1|TRBJ1-4|TRBV6-5|.
TGTGCCAGCAGAACCGGACAGGATGAAAAACTGTTTTTT
CASRTGQDEKLFF
>TRBD1|TRBJ2-7|TRBV5-6|few
TGTGCCAGCAGGTGGTTCGACAGGGGCGCCCACGAGCAGTACTTC
CASRWFDRGAHEQYF
>.|TRBJ1-3|TRBV4-3|few
TGCGCCAGCAGCCAAGTTAATGGAAACACCATATATTTT
CASSQVNGNTIYF
>TRBD2|TRBJ2-5|TRBV6-5|.
TGTGCCAGCAGTATTCCATCGGCGGGAGGAGAGACCCAGTACTTC
CASSIPSAGGETQYF
>.|TRBJ2-4|TRBV7-6|few
TGTGCCAGCAGCCCGAGTGGAAACATTCAGTACTTC
CASSPSGNIQYF
>TRBD2|TRBJ2-1|TRBV15|.
TGTGCCACCAGCACTCTCAAAGCCGGGACTAGCGGGAGTGGCTCCTACAATGAGCAGTTCTTC
CATSTLKAGTSGSGSYNEQFF
>.|TRBJ2-7|TRBV7-9|.
TGTGCCAGCAGCTTGGGGAACAGGGCCACCTACGAGCAGTACTTC
CASSLGNRATYEQYF
>TRBD1|TRBJ2-1|TRBV2|few
TGTGCCAGCACAAGGGACAGACTTTCCTACAATGAGCAGTTCTTC
CASTRDRLSYNEQFF
>.|TRBJ1-4|TRBV5-1|.
TGCGCCAGCAGTCATGGCCCGCACGGGTATAATGAAAAACTGTTTTTT
CASSHGPHGYNEKLFF
>TRBD1|TRBJ1-4|TRBV18|.
TGTGCCAGCTCACCAGGCGGAGGACAGGGGGCGGGAGCAACTAATGAAAAACTGTTTTTT
CASSPGGGQGAGATNEKLFF
>TRBD2|TRBJ2-1|TRBV4-3|few
TGCGCCAGCAGCCAAGGGGGTAGCGGGAGTGGGAATGAGCAGTTCTTC
CASSQGGSGSGNEQFF
>TRBD2|TRBJ2-7|TRBV29-1|.
TGCAGCGTTGAGGCGGGGGGCTCCTACGAGCAGTACTTC
CSVEAGGSYEQYF
>.|TRBJ1-5|TRBV18|.
TGTGCCAGCTCACGGGGGCTCGATCAGCCCCAGCATTTT
CASSRGLDQPQHF
>.|TRBJ1-1|TRBV7-9|.
TGTGCCAGCAGCTTTGCGGTGAACACTGAAGCTTTCTTT
CASSFAVNTEAFF
>TRBD1|TRBJ2-7|TRBV30|.
TGTGCCTCTGACAGGGGGTTGACCTACGAGCAGTACTTC
CASDRGLTYEQYF
>.|TRBJ1-5|TRBV15|.
TGTGCCACCAGCAGAGAGCACAGAATGAATCAGCCCCAGCATTTT
CATSREHRMNQPQHF
>TRBD2|TRBJ2-1|TRBV4-1|few
TGCGCCAGCAGCCAAACTATTCTAGCGGGAGGATCCAATGAGCAGTTCTTC
CASSQTILAGGSNEQFF
>TRBD1|TRBJ2-4|TRBV7-2|few
TGTGCCAGCAGCCGCCAGGGGGCAGCCAAAAACATTCAGTACTTC
CASSRQGAAKNIQYF
>.|TRBJ2-1|TRBV25-1|.
TGTGCCAGCAGTCCCCGGACAACCGCCTCCTACAATGAGCAGTTCTTC
CASSPRTTASYNEQFF
>.|TRBJ1-2|TRBV5-4|few
TGTGCCAGCAGCCCCTGGGCACAAAGCTATGGCTACACCTTC
CASSPWAQSYGYTF
>TRBD2|TRBJ2-7|TRBV7-2|few
TGTGCCAGCAGCTTATGGGGCGGGAGTGTCGACGAGCAGTACTTC
CASSLWGGSVDEQYF
>.|TRBJ2-3|TRBV6-5|.
TGTGCCAGCAGTTCCGGGAACCAACCGGGCTCAGATACGCAGTATTTT
CASSSGNQPGSDTQYF
>TRBD1|TRBJ1-5|TRBV28|.
TGTGCCAGTAACACAGGGGGCAGTGGCAATCAGCCCCAGCATTTT
CASNTGGSGNQPQHF
>.|TRBJ2-3|TRBV4-1|few
TGCGCCAGCAGCCAAGATTGGGCCCAGCCATCTTTCACAGATACGCAGTATTTT
CASSQDWAQPSFTDTQYF
>TRBD1|TRBJ2-7|TRBV4-3|few
TGCGCCAGCAGCCAAGATCGACAGGGGTGGACCTTAAGCTCCTACGAGCAGTACTTC
CASSQDRQGWTLSSYEQYF
>TRBD1|TRBJ1-1|TRBV7-9|.
TGTGCCAGCAGCCAGACAGGGGGCGGCCCGGTCCATTTGAACACTGAAGCTTTCTTT
CASSQTGGGPVHLNTEAFF
>TRBD1|TRBJ1-2|TRBV29-1|.
TGCAGCGTTGAAGCGACAGGGGGCCGGTATGGCTACACCTTC
CSVEATGGRYGYTF
>TRBD2|TRBJ2-3|TRBV5-4|.
TGTGCCAGCAGCTCTTTGGGACTAGCGGGAGATTCAGATACGCAGTATTTT
CASSSLGLAGDSDTQYF
>TRBD2|TRBJ2-5|TRBV7-2|.
TGTGCCAGCAGCTTAGGGGCTAGCGGGGGACTTCGAGAGACCCAGTACTTC
CASSLGASGGLRETQYF
>.|TRBJ1-1|TRBV9|few
TGTGCCAGCAGCGTCCGAGAGGACACTGAAGCTTTCTTT
CASSVREDTEAFF
>TRBD2|TRBJ2-5|TRBV14|few
TGTGCCAGCAGCCACACACTAGCGAACCAAGAGACCCAGTACTTC
CASSHTLANQETQYF
>.|TRBJ1-1|TRBV27|.
TGTGCCAGCAGTATGACAGAAAACACTGAAGCTTTCTTT
CASSMTENTEAFF
>TRBD2|TRBJ2-1|TRBV7-3|.
TGTGCCAGCAGCTTGAGTAGCGGGAGAGTCGATGAGCAGTTCTTC
CASSLSSGRVDEQFF
>TRBD2|TRBJ2-7|TRBV13|few
TGTGCCAGCAGCTTACGAGGGAGGGCCGGGGAGCAGTACTTC
CASSLRGRAGEQYF
>.|TRBJ2-1|TRBV29-1|few
TGCAGCGTTGAACGGACTCCGAGCTCCTACAATGAGCAGTTCTTC
CSVERTPSSYNEQFF
>.|TRBJ2-7|TRBV5-1|.
TGCGCCAGCGAACTTGCGTTGGCCCGAGGTCCCTACGAGCAGTACTTC
CASELALARGPYEQYF
>.|TRBJ2-1|TRBV25-1|few
TGTGCCAGCAGTCCCCTGGGAGATCTTGGGACCTACAATGAGCAGTTCTTC
CASSPLGDLGTYNEQFF
>.|TRBJ1-2|TRBV6-1|.
TGTGCCAGCAGTAAGGGGGAGCTTCGCTATGGCTACACCTTC
CASSKGELRYGYTF
>TRBD1|TRBJ2-7|TRBV19|.
TGTGCCAGTAGTACTTCCGGGACAGGGATCCACGAGCAGTACTTC
CASSTSGTGIHEQYF
>TRBD2|TRBJ2-5|TRBV15|.
TGTGCCACCAGCGGGAGGTTAGCGGGAGGGAAAGAGACCCAGTACTTC
CATSGRLAGGKETQYF
>TRBD2|TRBJ2-3|TRBV7-2|few
TGTGCCAGCAGCTTACGGGGGGGAGCGGGAGGGGTTAGCACAGATACGCAGTATTTT
CASSLRGGAGGVSTDTQYF
>TRBD1|TRBJ2-1|TRBV6-5|.
TGTGCCAGCAGTGGCCGACAGGGGACGGTGAATGAGCAGTTCTTC
CASSGRQGTVNEQFF
>TRBD2|TRBJ2-3|TRBV18|few
TGTGCCAGCTCCCAGCAGCGGGGGATGAGCACAGATACGCAGTATTTT
CASSQQRGMSTDTQYF
>.|TRBJ2-2|TRBV27|few
TGTGCCAGCAGTTTATTGTATTCCGGAGTCGGGGAGCTGTTTTTT
CASSLLYSGVGELFF
>.|TRBJ2-7|TRBV30|.
TGTGCCTGGAGGGATTCCGGACAGATCTACGAGCAGTACTTC
CAWRDSGQIYEQYF
>.|TRBJ2-5|TRBV30|few
TGTGCCTGGAGTGGAGGGACTTACCAGACCCAGTACTTC
CAWSGGTYQTQYF